Listed here is a single TCR beta chain. RNA totalling roughly 0.5 to 1 ug underwent reverse transcription with random hexamers. Amplification of TCR beta CDR3 spanned 54 Vbeta and 13 Jbeta via immunoSEQ multiplex PCR. From the immunoSEQ multiplex PCR reads, TCRdb called clonotypes with MiXCR, one entry per CDR3 protein. The sample contains some 170,000 distinct CDR3 sequences, about 95% of which appear only once. TEMRA cells were FACS-enriched, while CD8+ and CD4+ T cells were negatively isolated. The sample belongs to a study of CD8 T cells in Susac syndrome. The source of this sequence is a human donor in good health. What was sequenced was CD4+ T cells from PBMCs.

The CDR3 coding sequence is TGCAGCGTCGGAGCTACAAGGCATCAGCCCCAGCATTTT. Its protein product is CSVGATRHQPQHF. The rearrangement joins TRBV29-1 to TRBJ1-5; D gene ambiguous. There are 13 residues in the CDR3. V was pared by 6 bases and J by 5 bases, with 14 bases between. Germline values: CDR1 SQVTM, CDR2 ANQGSEA.